This TCR beta chain was found in a study of shared clonotypes between healthy human individuals. The authors distributed each subset's genomic DNA evenly over several immunoSEQ plates. Repertoires were generated with immunoSEQ multiplex PCR, while TCRdb's copy carries only in-frame clones and drops some. The sample gives 2 million to 2.5 million clones, approximately 95% of which show up once; 0.35% to 0.45% is in the top ten. Trimming removed 7 bases from V and 5 bases from J, with 15 bases in between. CDR1 and CDR2 from the germline V gene are MNHNS and SASEGT. The CDR3 sequence is 13 residues long.

This clonotype was obtained from a man aged 18 to 30 in good health. Some clones in this sample may be carry-over from other donors' samples. Sequencing was done on a sample of naive CD4+ T cells from PBMCs. As to subset: CD45RA+ positively selected. This rearrangement joins TRBV6-1 to TRBJ2-7; D remains ambiguous. The chain's CDR3 is CASTKPAVDEQYF. The CDR3 DNA reads as TGTGCCAGCACAAAACCCGCGGTCGACGAGCAGTACTTC.